One and the same sample provided the 12 T cell receptor beta chains below, sequenced in a study of cytomegalovirus exposure and HLA in healthy donors. Data came from immunoSEQ multiplex PCR; TCRdb stores just in-frame clones and leaves some out. The sample consists of 71,000 or so clones, 94% of them appearing once. Sequencing was done on a sample of PBMCs. These receptors all stem from a woman between 18 and 30 years old in good health and CMV-seronegative.

The V gene is TRBV19, the J gene TRBJ1-5; 9 bases align to TRBD1. J gave up 4 bases and V 3 bases, and 1 base lay outside the gene matches. This CDR3 spans 14 amino acids. CDR1 is LNHDA, CDR2 SQIVND, per germline (reference sequence). In DNA, the CDR3 is TGTGCCAGTAGTATGACAGGGGGAAATCAGCCCCAGCATTTT. This encodes CASSMTGGNQPQHF. The variable domain in full, completed from reference TRBV19 and TRBJ1-5, reads DGGITQSPKYLFRKEGQNVTLSCEQNLNHDAMYWYRQDPGQGLRLIYYSQIVNDFQKGDIAEGYSVSREKKESFPLTVTSAQKNPTAFYLCASSMTGGNQPQHFGDGTRLSIL.

The chain carries TRBV7-2 and TRBJ2-7; 7 nucleotides line up with TRBD1. Germline V gives CDR1 SGHTA, CDR2 FQGNSA. The CDR3 extends over 15 amino acids. The ends lost 5 bases at V and 3 bases at J; junction bases unmatched: 10. The CDR3 nucleotides are TGTGCCAGCAGCCAACAGGGGTCGAGTGGCTACGAGCAGTACTTC. As protein: CASSQQGSSGYEQYF.

The chain has TRBV30 and TRBJ2-7, with TRBD1 identical over 11 bases. The J segment lost 6 bases and the V segment lost 4 bases, leaving 8 bases of the junction unmatched. The CDR3 totals 14 residues. Germline assignment: CDR1 GTSNPN and CDR2 SVGIG (reference sequence). Here the CDR3 reads CAWKLSGTGGEQYF. The CDR3 DNA reads TGTGCCTGGAAACTTTCCGGGACAGGGGGCGAGCAGTACTTC.

This clone is a singleton in its sample. The chain links TRBV7-8 to TRBJ2-4; possibly TRBD1 for D (6 bases). Germline CDR1 reads SGHVS; CDR2 reads FQNEAQ. Trimming cost V 3 bases and J 4 bases, with 16 bases left between them. This CDR3 is 16 amino acids long. The CDR3 protein is CASSLVADQGKNIQYF. For the CDR3, the DNA is TGTGCCAGCAGCTTGGTGGCAGATCAGGGGAAAAACATTCAGTACTTC.

V usage is TRBV6-5 and J usage is TRBJ2-7; maybe TRBD1 (6 bases). Trimming stripped 4 bases from V and 7 bases from J, with 20 bases between. The CDR3 totals 15 residues. Germline assignment: CDR1 MNHEY and CDR2 SVGAGI. The CDR3 here is CASSLGARPWGEQYF. As DNA, the CDR3 is TGTGCCAGCAGTTTGGGGGCGAGACCTTGGGGGGAGCAGTACTTC.

The rearrangement links TRBV19 to TRBJ2-7; 12 nucleotides align to TRBD2. The ends lost 3 bases at V and 5 bases at J; junction bases unmatched: 8. Germline-derived CDR1 and CDR2 are LNHDA and SQIVND (reference sequence). The CDR3 length is 16 residues. DNA of the CDR3: TGTGCCAGTAGTATTCTCGGACTAGCGGGGACCCACGAGCAGTACTTC. This gives the protein CASSILGLAGTHEQYF.

The chain has TRBV7-2 and TRBJ2-3, with D uncertain. CDR3 size: 16 residues. Germline V lookup: CDR1 SGHTA, CDR2 FQGNSA. The ends were cut back, 2 bases at V and 2 bases at J, with 14 bases in the middle. The CDR3, as DNA: TGTGCCAGCAGCTTAACAGTGGCAGCTTTCACAGATACGCAGTATTTT. Translating it yields CASSLTVAAFTDTQYF. Full variable domain (rest looked up from reference TRBV7-2 and TRBJ2-3): GAGVSQSPSNKVTEKGKDVELRCDPISGHTALYWYRQSLGQGLEFLIYFQGNSAPDKSGLPSDRFSAERTGGSVSTLTIQRTQQEDSAVYLCASSLTVAAFTDTQYFGPGTRLTVL.

This clone was seen only once. The J gene is TRBJ1-1, the V gene TRBV1; the DNA was not used to check the table's D call, TRBD1. TRBV1 is shown as a pseudogene. The CDR3 loop spans 16 amino acids. CDR3: CTSSQVRQGRNTEAFF. CDR3 nucleotide sequence: TGCACCAGCAGCCAAGTCAGACAGGGGAGGAACACTGAAGCTTTCTTT.

V gene TRBV5-4 combines with J gene TRBJ2-3; 7 bases agree with TRBD2. The CDR3 totals 17 residues. Germline V lookup: CDR1 SGHNT, CDR2 YYREEE (reference sequence). J lost 6 bases, V lost 4 bases, and 17 bases had no gene match. The CDR3 DNA follows: TGTGCCAGCAGCCCACTTGAGGCGGGAGCTCTCGGGGATACGCAGTATTTT. This sequence encodes CASSPLEAGALGDTQYF.

The chain links TRBV7-9 to TRBJ2-3; D is unclear. Germline V gene sequence: CDR1 SEHNR, CDR2 FQNEAQ (reference sequence). The CDR3 length is 14 residues. The V and J ends lost 5 bases and 6 bases respectively, with 15 bases between them. CDR3: CASSRSLGMDTQYF. The DNA for the CDR3 is TGTGCCAGCAGCCGATCCCTAGGTATGGATACGCAGTATTTT.

The chain's CDR3 is CASSFQGQPQHF. The CDR3 DNA sequence: TGTGCCAGCAGCTTCCAGGGCCAGCCCCAGCATTTT. This sequence joins TRBV11-2 and TRBJ1-5; possibly TRBD1 for D (5 bases). Trimming took off 3 bases at V and 7 bases at J, with 7 bases between the two ends. This CDR3 region has 12 residues. CDR1 SGHAT and CDR2 FQNNGV come from the germline V gene.

The gene calls are TRBV27 and TRBJ2-4; a possible D gene is TRBD1 (6 bases). The germline V and J ends were trimmed by 3 bases and 4 bases, with 10 bases remaining between them. CDR3 size: 14 residues. Germline V gene data show CDR1 as MNHEY and CDR2 as SMNVEV (reference sequence). In DNA, the CDR3 is TGTGCCAGCAGTTTCCAGGACAGAAAAAACATTCAGTACTTC. Its translation is CASSFQDRKNIQYF.